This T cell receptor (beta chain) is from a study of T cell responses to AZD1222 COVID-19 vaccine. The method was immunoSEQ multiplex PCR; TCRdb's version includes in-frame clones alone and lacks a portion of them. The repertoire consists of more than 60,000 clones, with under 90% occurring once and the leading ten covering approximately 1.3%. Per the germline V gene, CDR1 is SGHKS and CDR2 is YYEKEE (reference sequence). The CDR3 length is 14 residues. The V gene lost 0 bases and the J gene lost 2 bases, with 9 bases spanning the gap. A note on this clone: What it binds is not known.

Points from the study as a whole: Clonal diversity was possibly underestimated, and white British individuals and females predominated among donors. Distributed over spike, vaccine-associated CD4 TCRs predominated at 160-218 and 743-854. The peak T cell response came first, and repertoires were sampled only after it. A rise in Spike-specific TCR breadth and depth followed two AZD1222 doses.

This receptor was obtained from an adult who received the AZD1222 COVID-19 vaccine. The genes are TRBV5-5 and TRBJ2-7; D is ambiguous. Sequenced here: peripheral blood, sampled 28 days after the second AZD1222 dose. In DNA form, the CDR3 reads TGTGCCAGCAGCTTGGCGGGTGCCACCTACGAGCAGTACTTC. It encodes CASSLAGATYEQYF.